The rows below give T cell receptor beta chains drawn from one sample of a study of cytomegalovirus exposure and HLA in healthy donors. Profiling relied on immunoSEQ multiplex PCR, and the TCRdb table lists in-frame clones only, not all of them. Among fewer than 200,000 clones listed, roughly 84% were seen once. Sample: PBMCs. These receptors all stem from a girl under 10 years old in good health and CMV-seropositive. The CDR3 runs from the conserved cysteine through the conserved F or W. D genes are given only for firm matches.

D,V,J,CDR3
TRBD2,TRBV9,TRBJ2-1,CASSPSGTSGRNEQFF
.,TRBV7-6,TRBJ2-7,CASSLTPAGSYEQYF
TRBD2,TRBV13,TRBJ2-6,CASSSGGVGANVLTF
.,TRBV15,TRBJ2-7,CATSRDDSSSYEQYF
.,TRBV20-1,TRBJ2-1,CSPQSNEQFF
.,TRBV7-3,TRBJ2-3,CASSLGTSTDTQYF
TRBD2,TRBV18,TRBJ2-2,CASSLRLAGDTGELFF
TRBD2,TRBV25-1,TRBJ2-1,CASSEGTSGNRSYNEQFF
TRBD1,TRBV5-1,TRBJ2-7,CASSPGTGPRNEQYF
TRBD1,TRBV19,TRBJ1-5,CASSIGWDRGNQPQHF
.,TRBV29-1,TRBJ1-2,CSVEPGTENYGYTF
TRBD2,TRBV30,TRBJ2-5,CAWSSAGVGETQYF
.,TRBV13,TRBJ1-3,CASQPGVSGNTIYF
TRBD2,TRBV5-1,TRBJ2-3,CASSLAGLAGGGQDTQYF
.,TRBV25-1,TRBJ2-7,CASSEYSYEQYF
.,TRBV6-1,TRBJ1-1,CASSEEAGISTEAFF
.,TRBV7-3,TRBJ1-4,CASSSANSRGNEKLFF
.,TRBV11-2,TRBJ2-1,CASSLGAGNEQFF
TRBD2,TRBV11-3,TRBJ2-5,CASSLALAGAETQYF
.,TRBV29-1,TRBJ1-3,CSVATRVTSGNTIYF
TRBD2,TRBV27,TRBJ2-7,CASSPTSGSVAYEQYF
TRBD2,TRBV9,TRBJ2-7,CASSVTSGRAGEQYF
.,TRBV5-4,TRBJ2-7,CASSSGGGTYEQYF
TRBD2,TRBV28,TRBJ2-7,CASSDPRGSGRINEQYF
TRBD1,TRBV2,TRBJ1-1,CASRDRVNTEAFF
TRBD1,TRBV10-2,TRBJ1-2,CASRLTGGNGYTF
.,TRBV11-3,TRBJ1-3,CASSLDQAGNTIYF
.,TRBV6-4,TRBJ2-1,CASSEGLNSGSDEQFF
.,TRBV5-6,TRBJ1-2,CASNTDRSGYTF
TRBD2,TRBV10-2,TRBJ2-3,CASSGSSGATPWGDTQYF
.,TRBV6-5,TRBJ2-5,CASREGGSQTQYF
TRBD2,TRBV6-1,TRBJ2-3,CASSGGLAGAPDTQYF
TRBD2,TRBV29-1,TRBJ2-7,CSVANIAGVDEQYF
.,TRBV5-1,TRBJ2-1,CASKGLTDSYNEQFF
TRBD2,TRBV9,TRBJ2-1,CASSVARGVYNEQFF
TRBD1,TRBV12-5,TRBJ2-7,CASGIGQGTYEQYF
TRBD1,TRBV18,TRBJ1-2,CASSPLEDRVYGYTF
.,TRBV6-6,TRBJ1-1,CASSYFQGFEAFF